Each of the 23 T cell receptor beta chains below was sequenced from the same sample in a study of T cells in Graves' hyperthyroidism and ophthalmopathy. Amplified TCR beta CDR3 regions came from RNA transcripts. An initial round of RT-PCR targeting the TCR CDR3 relied on the HTBI primer set. MiXCR, applied by TCRdb to the multiplex PCR reads, yields one record per CDR3 protein. The data show 400,000 to 550,000 distinct CDR3 sequences, approximately 15% seen once. The specimen was blood. The receptors shown here come from a woman in her late teens or twenties with Graves' hyperthyroidism.

This clonotype has only a few counts. J is TRBJ2-2 and V is TRBV11-2; TRBD2 matches at 12 bases. The CDR3 extends over 20 amino acids. Losses at the gene ends were 2 bases for V and 7 bases for J; bases not matched to a gene: 17. CDR1 is SGHAT and CDR2 is FQNNGV in the germline V gene. The CDR3 bases are TGTGCCAGCAGCTTACCCAAAGGACTAGCGGGACCTGAGGGGGGCGGGGAGCTGTTTTTT. Amino acids: CASSLPKGLAGPEGGGELFF.

The chain joins TRBV29-1 to TRBJ1-1; no definite D call. CDR1 is SQVTM and CDR2 is ANQGSEA in the germline V gene. This CDR3 has 17 residues. Trimming stripped 2 bases from V and 1 base from J, with 20 bases between. The CDR3 reads CSVERFEILMGNTEAFF. As DNA, the CDR3 is TGCAGCGTTGAAAGATTTGAGATTCTGATGGGGAACACTGAAGCTTTCTTT.

Concerning this clonotype: This could be a read error, since a much larger clone is one nucleotide away. The chain carries TRBV7-2 and TRBJ1-2; no clear D. V was trimmed by 3 bases and J by 6 bases, leaving 8 bases between them. CDR1 is SGHTA and CDR2 is FQGNSA in the germline V gene. The length of the CDR3 is 12 residues. The CDR3 is CASSFTSHGYTF. CDR3 DNA sequence: TGTGCCAGCAGCTTCACGAGCCATGGCTACACCTTC.

The rearrangement uses TRBV28 and TRBJ2-1, with TRBD2 matching over 10 bases. The CDR3 length is 16 residues. Germline V gene lookup returns CDR1 MDHEN and CDR2 SYDVKM. The V and J ends lost 1 base and 6 bases, in that order; junction bases with no gene match: 6. The CDR3 DNA sequence: TGTGCCAGCAGTTTATTTTCTAGCGGGAGACGCAATGAGCAGTTCTTC. Protein product: CASSLFSSGRRNEQFF.

This clonotype was seen many times. The chain is built from TRBV7-8 and TRBJ2-3; 12 positions match TRBD2. The germline CDR1 and CDR2 sequences are SGHVS and FQNEAQ. CDR3 length: 16 amino acids. V lost 2 bases and J lost 2; bases outside the gene matches: 2. The CDR3 nucleotides are TGTGCCAGCAGCTTAACTAGCGGGAGGCCCACAGATACGCAGTATTTT. This gives the protein CASSLTSGRPTDTQYF.

This chain connects TRBV5-5 to TRBJ2-1; TRBD1 agrees at 11 bases. V lost 3 bases and J lost 2; bases outside the gene matches: 4. CDR3 size: 16 residues. CDR1 and CDR2 from the germline V gene are SGHKS and YYEKEE (reference sequence). The CDR3 DNA reads TGTGCCAGCAGCTCTCCGGACAGGGGGCCCTACAATGAGCAGTTCTTC. Translating gives CASSSPDRGPYNEQFF.

This clonotype was seen many times. The chain joins TRBV7-7 to TRBJ2-5; TRBD1 matches at 11 bases. Germline CDR1 SSHAT, CDR2 FNYEAQ (reference sequence). V lost 3 bases, J lost 5 bases, and 2 bases stayed unmatched. CDR3 length equals 14 residues. The CDR3 bases are TGTGCCAGCAGCTTCGGGACAGGGGGGGAGACCCAGTACTTC. It encodes CASSFGTGGETQYF. The whole variable domain, filled in from reference TRBV7-7 and TRBJ2-5, reads GAGVSQSPRYKVTKRGQDVTLRCDPISSHATLYWYQQALGQGPEFLTYFNYEAQPDKSGLPSDRFSAERPEGSISTLTIQRTEQRDSAMYRCASSFGTGGETQYFGPGTRLLVL.

This clonotype was counted ten times or more. The chain carries TRBV12-3 or TRBV12-4 and TRBJ2-5, with 7 bases identical to TRBD1. J was trimmed by 2 bases and V by 5 bases; bases with no gene match: 5. This CDR3 has 14 amino acids. The CDR3 loop is CASSPTGEQETQYF. For the CDR3, the DNA is TGTGCCAGCAGTCCCACAGGGGAGCAAGAGACCCAGTACTTC.

This clonotype was found a few times. The chain has TRBV28 and TRBJ2-7; 8 positions match TRBD2. Germline lookup yields CDR1 MDHEN and CDR2 SYDVKM. With V trimmed by 5 bases and J by 5 bases, 11 bases remained unmatched. CDR3 length: 15 amino acids. CDR3 loop: CASSAPSGSLNEQYF. The CDR3 DNA is TGTGCCAGCAGTGCCCCTAGCGGGTCCTTGAACGAGCAGTACTTC. Using reference TRBV28 and TRBJ2-7 for the parts outside the CDR3, the full variable domain is DVKVTQSSRYLVKRTGEKVFLECVQDMDHENMFWYRQDPGLGLRLIYFSYDVKMKEKGDIPEGYSVSREKKERFSLILESASTNQTSMYLCASSAPSGSLNEQYFGPGTRLTVT.

The table lists this clonotype with many counts. This chain uses TRBV25-1 with TRBJ2-3; 7 bases line up with TRBD2. V trimming: 3 bases; J trimming: 1 base; junction bases outside the gene matches: 10. This CDR3 has 17 residues. CDR1 and CDR2 from the germline V gene are MGHDK and SYGVNS. This CDR3 reads CASSDGSGRVRTDTQYF. CDR3 nucleotide sequence: TGTGCCAGCAGTGATGGATCGGGGAGGGTTCGCACAGATACGCAGTATTTT.

The table lists this clonotype with a few counts. The genes are TRBV29-1 and TRBJ2-1; 12 bases match TRBD2. V dropped 0 bases and J dropped 14; count of bases not matched to a gene: 8. CDR1 SQVTM and CDR2 ANQGSEA come from the germline V gene. The CDR3 spans 14 residues. The CDR3 loop reads CSVEDGSSGRAKFF. CDR3 DNA: TGCAGCGTTGAAGATGGGTCTAGCGGGAGGGCCAAGTTCTTC.

The table lists this clonotype with a few counts. V is TRBV28 and J is TRBJ2-5; D unclear. This CDR3 has 14 residues. Trimming took 4 bases from V and 4 from J, leaving 13 bases between them. CDR1 is MDHEN, CDR2 SYDVKM, per germline. The DNA of the CDR3 is TGTGCCAGCAGTTCATCCCCCCCGAGAGAGACCCAGTACTTC. This translates into CASSSSPPRETQYF.

In this sample, this clonotype turned up many times. The rearrangement links TRBV29-1 to TRBJ2-6; D gene uncertain. Germline CDR1 is SQVTM and CDR2 is ANQGSEA. V lost 7 bases and J lost 1, with 14 bases in between. This CDR3 is built from 15 residues. The CDR3 sequence is CSAEPRASGANVLTF. CDR3 bases: TGCAGCGCAGAACCCCGTGCGTCTGGGGCCAACGTCCTGACTTTC.

This clonotype was observed at least ten times. The chain is built from TRBV5-1 and TRBJ2-5; D might be TRBD1 (8 bases). The CDR3 has 14 residues. The V and J ends lost 4 bases and 5 bases respectively, with 15 bases between them. Germline V gene sequence: CDR1 SGHRS, CDR2 YFSETQ. The DNA of the CDR3 is TGCGCCAGCAGCCAAGGACAGGGAGGGGAGACCCAGTACTTC. Translation gives CASSQGQGGETQYF.

This clonotype was seen repeatedly, ten times or more. The rearrangement links TRBV5-1 to TRBJ2-2; TRBD2 agrees at 11 bases. From germline, CDR1 is SGHRS and CDR2 YFSETQ. The CDR3 has 16 residues. With V trimmed by 2 bases and J by 6 bases, 6 bases remained unmatched. CDR3 residues: CASSFTSGRGAGELFF. The CDR3 DNA is TGCGCCAGCAGCTTCACTAGCGGGAGAGGTGCCGGGGAGCTGTTTTTT.

V usage is TRBV7-9 and J usage is TRBJ2-1, with TRBD2 matching over 7 bases. The V gene's germline CDR1 is SEHNR and CDR2 FQNEAQ (reference sequence). The CDR3 sequence is 15 residues long. V was pared by 5 bases and J by 2 bases, with 6 bases of the junction left unmatched. The DNA of the CDR3 is TGTGCCAGCAGCCCACACGGGACTACCTACAATGAGCAGTTCTTC. Its protein product is CASSPHGTTYNEQFF.

CDR3 amino acids: CASRPSGSGSETQYF. CDR3 bases: TGTGCCAGCAGACCGAGCGGGAGCGGTTCGGAGACCCAGTACTTC. The chain is built from TRBV11-2 and TRBJ2-5, with TRBD2 matching over 8 bases. The length of the CDR3 is 15 residues. V shed 6 bases, J shed 5 bases, and the junction held 11 bases outside the gene matches. From germline, CDR1 is SGHAT and CDR2 FQNNGV.

Many counts were recorded for this clonotype. The V and J genes are TRBV6-6 and TRBJ2-1; D may be TRBD2 (6 bases). V lost 0 bases and J 4 bases, leaving 10 bases between the germline ends. CDR1 MNHNY and CDR2 SVGAGI come from the germline V gene (reference sequence). This CDR3 contains 15 residues. The CDR3, as DNA: TGTGCCAGCAGTTACTCCGCGGGGATTTACAATGAGCAGTTCTTC. Its translation: CASSYSAGIYNEQFF.

This clonotype was picked up a small number of times. This sequence joins TRBV19 and TRBJ2-2; D possibly corresponds to TRBD1 (5 bases). The CDR3 consists of 11 residues. V lost 6 bases to trimming and J lost 7 bases, with 6 bases between them. Germline V gives CDR1 LNHDA, CDR2 SQIVND (reference sequence). CDR3 bases: TGTGCCAGTAGAGGGGTCGGGGAGCTGTTTTTT. The encoded protein is CASRGVGELFF.

This clonotype has at least ten counts. The V and J genes are TRBV20-1 and TRBJ2-3; 8 bases are a match to TRBD2. With V trimmed by 2 bases and J by 4 bases, 14 bases remained unmatched. CDR3 length: 17 amino acids. Germline-derived CDR1 and CDR2 are DFQATT and SNEGSKA (reference sequence). The CDR3 region has the DNA TGCAGTGCTAGACCGCCCGCGTCTAGCGGGTCCCCAGATACGCAGTATTTT. Protein: CSARPPASSGSPDTQYF.

Many counts were recorded for this clonotype. V is TRBV30 and J is TRBJ2-6; D is undetermined. This CDR3 spans 13 amino acids. The germline CDR1 and CDR2 sequences are GTSNPN and SVGIG (reference sequence). V gave up 3 bases and J gave up 4 bases, with 7 bases separating them. The CDR3 bases are TGTGCCTGGAGGGTAACCGGGGCCAACGTCCTGACTTTC. Residues: CAWRVTGANVLTF.

This clonotype was recorded a few times. CDR3 sequence (DNA): TGTGCCAGCAGCCACCACAGGGTCGGGGAACAGCCCCAGCATTTT. Its translation is CASSHHRVGEQPQHF. The chain employs TRBV6-1 and TRBJ1-5, with D possibly TRBD1 on 6 matching bases. This CDR3 region has 15 residues. Germline V gene data show CDR1 as MNHNS and CDR2 as SASEGT. Trimming cost V 6 bases and J 7 bases, with 19 bases left between them.

This clonotype appeared many times. The genes are TRBV6-1 and TRBJ2-3; 9 bases agree with TRBD1. The CDR3 has 15 residues. Germline CDR1 reads MNHNS; CDR2 reads SASEGT. V trimming: 7 bases; J trimming: 0 bases; junction bases outside the gene matches: 5. The CDR3 loop is CASTGGTGSTDTQYF. The CDR3 DNA follows: TGTGCCAGCACTGGGGGGACAGGGAGCACAGATACGCAGTATTTT.